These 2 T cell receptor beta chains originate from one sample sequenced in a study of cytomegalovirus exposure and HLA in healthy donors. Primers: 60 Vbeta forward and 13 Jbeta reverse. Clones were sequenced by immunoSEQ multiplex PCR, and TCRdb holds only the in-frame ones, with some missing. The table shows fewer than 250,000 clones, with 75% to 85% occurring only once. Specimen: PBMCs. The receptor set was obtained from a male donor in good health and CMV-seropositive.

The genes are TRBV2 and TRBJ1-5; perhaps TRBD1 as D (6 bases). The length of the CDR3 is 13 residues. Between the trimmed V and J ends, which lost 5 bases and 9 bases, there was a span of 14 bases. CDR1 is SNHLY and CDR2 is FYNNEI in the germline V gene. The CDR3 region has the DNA TGTGCCAGCAGTTTACAGGGCTTAGGGCCCCAGCATTTT. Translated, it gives CASSLQGLGPQHF.

As DNA, the CDR3 is TGTGCCTGGGAGTACAGGGGCGGAGGCAATCAGCCCCAGCATTTT. Residues: CAWEYRGGGNQPQHF. The V call is TRBV30, the J call TRBJ1-5; 7 bases align to TRBD1. The length of the CDR3 is 15 residues. The germline CDR1 and CDR2 sequences are GTSNPN and SVGIG (reference sequence). The J segment lost 2 bases and the V segment lost 5 bases, leaving 9 bases of the junction unmatched.